Reported below is one T cell receptor (beta chain). Libraries were prepared by immunoSEQ multiplex PCR; TCRdb keeps only in-frame clonotypes and omits some of them. This table has under 150,000 clones, roughly 80% appearing once. V was clipped by 8 bases and J by 2 bases, with 17 bases between them. Germline values: CDR1 GTSNPN, CDR2 SVGIG (reference sequence). The CDR3 is made up of 14 amino acids. This sample stems from a study of blood T cell repertoires in COVID-19. Study summary: Samples representing acute and convalescent COVID-19 were sourced from the United States, Italy and Spain. The cDNA or gDNA used as material had been derived from T cells, B-cell-depleted T cells, or PBMCs.

The source of this sequence is a woman aged 40 to 50 with active or convalescent COVID-19. The V and J genes are TRBV30 and TRBJ2-3; D is unclear. The sequenced sample consisted of peripheral blood. This chain's CDR3 is CASSGSYFTDTQYF. The CDR3 DNA reads TGTGCCAGCTCCGGGTCCTACTTCACAGATACGCAGTATTTT.